Below, 2 T cell receptor beta chains from the same sample are listed, as sequenced in a study of T cell changes during pregnancy in multiple sclerosis (dated by TCRdb to the late 2010s). The library relied on the immunoSEQ multiplex PCR assay. What TCRdb holds here is the immuneACCESS table cut down to in-frame rearrangements. Part of the clones is not present; checked against another copy, under half of the missing clones reflect an unresolved V gene, and the others are unexplained. This sample lists about 68,000 clones; approximately 92% were detected once. Together, the top ten hold 2% to 2.5% of the sample. Source: peripheral blood, taken in the first trimester of pregnancy. Every receptor here comes from a female donor with multiple sclerosis, enrolled in a pregnancy study.

V gene TRBV5-6 combines with J gene TRBJ1-1; no firm D call. The CDR3 runs 14 residues. Germline V lookup: CDR1 SGHDT, CDR2 YYEEEE. Trimming pared 4 bases from V and 0 bases from J, leaving 10 bases between. The CDR3 DNA follows: TGTGCCAGCAGCCTACAGCTCATGAACACTGAAGCTTTCTTT. Protein sequence: CASSLQLMNTEAFF.

The chain couples TRBV25-1 to TRBJ1-2; no reliable D call. Trimming stripped 10 bases from V and 3 bases from J, with 12 bases between. Germline lookup yields CDR1 MGHDK and CDR2 SYGVNS. CDR3 length equals 12 residues. The CDR3 DNA sequence: TGTGCCACCAAAGCCGATGACTATGGCTACACCTTC. Its translation: CATKADDYGYTF.